These 29 T cell receptor beta chains were sequenced from one sample in a study of beta chain features in type 1 diabetes. cDNA synthesis used the whole RNA isolate, giving expressed TCRB sequences. The assay was immunoSEQ multiplex PCR, and TCRdb's table has in-frame clones only and misses some. The table has 55,000 to 80,000 clones, around 49% seen once. Their specific antigens are unknown. Study conclusions and caveats: When Type 1 diabetes patients were examined, their TCRB CDR3s proved moderately but significantly shorter in all four CD4+ subsets.

The sequenced material came from central memory CD4+ T cells from blood. These receptor sequences come from a man aged 30-40 years with type 1 diabetes.

This chain links TRBV4-1 with TRBJ2-7; possible D gene TRBD1, 6 bases. CDR1 is MGHRA and CDR2 is YSYEKL in the germline V gene. V was pared by 1 base and J by 4 bases, with 14 bases between. CDR3 size: 15 residues. CDR3 nucleotide sequence: TGCGCCAGCAGCCAAGTGGGGGCTAACAGTTACGAGCAGTACTTC. Its translation is CASSQVGANSYEQYF.

This clone was picked up a small number of times. The rearrangement links TRBV11-2 to TRBJ2-7; tentative D call: TRBD1 (5 bases). This CDR3 is built from 13 residues. The V gene's germline CDR1 is SGHAT and CDR2 FQNNGV. V was trimmed by 5 bases and J by 6 bases, leaving 14 bases between them. CDR3 in DNA: TGTGCCAGCAGCGAACAGGTTTACGGCGAGCAGTACTTC. This gives the protein CASSEQVYGEQYF. The complete variable domain, with remaining parts taken from reference TRBV11-2 and TRBJ2-7, reads EAGVAQSPRYKIIEKRQSVAFWCNPISGHATLYWYQQILGQGPKLLIQFQNNGVVDDSQLPKDRFSAERLKGVDSTLKIQPAKLEDSAVYLCASSEQVYGEQYFGPGTRLTVT.

The table lists this clone with a few counts. This sequence joins TRBV6-5 and TRBJ2-7, with D perhaps matching TRBD1 (6 bases). The germline CDR1 and CDR2 sequences are MNHEY and SVGAGI. This CDR3 region has 15 residues. The V end lost 7 bases, the J end lost 6 bases, and 22 bases lay between the germline ends. CDR3 sequence: CASTQTPSGDGEQYF. CDR3 in DNA: TGTGCCAGCACTCAGACCCCCTCAGGGGATGGCGAGCAGTACTTC.

The chain is built from TRBV27 and TRBJ1-4, with D perhaps TRBD1 (5 bases). The CDR3 has 13 amino acids. Germline assignment: CDR1 MNHEY and CDR2 SMNVEV (reference sequence). Trimming pared 6 bases from V and 8 bases from J, leaving 13 bases between. CDR3 nucleotides: TGTGCCAGCAGAAGTTTGGGGGGGGAAAAACTGTTTTTT. Protein sequence: CASRSLGGEKLFF.

This clone was counted between two and nine times. The CDR3 bases are TGTGCCAGCAGCGACAGGGTAGCCCAAGAGACCCAGTACTTC. It is translated as CASSDRVAQETQYF. The V call is TRBV6-5, the J call TRBJ2-5, with TRBD1 matching over 7 bases. CDR3 size: 14 residues. The V segment lost 6 bases and the J segment 1 base; nucleotides outside the gene matches: 5. Germline V gives CDR1 MNHEY, CDR2 SVGAGI.

This chain links TRBV5-1 with TRBJ2-2, with 8 nucleotides matching TRBD1. CDR1 and CDR2 from the germline V gene are SGHRS and YFSETQ. Trimming removed 4 bases from V and 0 bases from J; junction bases left unmatched: 2. The length of the CDR3 is 15 residues. CDR3 sequence reads: CASSLTGANTGELFF. The CDR3 bases are TGCGCCAGCAGCCTGACAGGGGCGAACACCGGGGAGCTGTTTTTT.

The V and J genes are TRBV19 and TRBJ2-1, with 8 nucleotides matching TRBD2. J was trimmed by 4 bases and V by 0 bases; bases with no gene match: 5. CDR1 and CDR2 from the germline V gene are LNHDA and SQIVND (reference sequence). The CDR3 is made up of 16 amino acids. CDR3: CASSIDPVAGYNEQFF. The CDR3 bases are TGTGCCAGTAGTATAGATCCAGTAGCGGGGTACAATGAGCAGTTCTTC.

This chain joins TRBV7-6 and TRBJ2-1, with 7 bases lining up with TRBD1. Germline V gene lookup returns CDR1 SGHVS and CDR2 FNYEAQ. CDR3 length equals 16 residues. With V trimmed by 1 base and J by 4 bases, 7 bases remained unmatched. In nucleotides, the CDR3 is TGTGCCAGCAGCTTAGACGAGAGGGGGCTTTACAATGAGCAGTTCTTC. This codes for CASSLDERGLYNEQFF.

This clone turned up a few times. The chain carries TRBV7-9 and TRBJ1-5; D remains unclear. Germline values: CDR1 SEHNR, CDR2 FQNEAQ (reference sequence). This CDR3 is 13 amino acids long. V lost 2 bases and J 8 bases, leaving 10 bases between the germline ends. In nucleotides, the CDR3 is TGTGCCAGCAGCTTAAGTGATGCGGAGCCCCAGCATTTT. This sequence encodes CASSLSDAEPQHF.

This clone occurred a few times. At one boundary the junction diverges from the germline segment, which might be a read error. This chain links TRBV30 with TRBJ1-1; a possible D gene is TRBD1 (6 bases). Germline V gives CDR1 GTSNPN, CDR2 SVGIG (reference sequence). This CDR3 comprises 11 residues. CDR3 coding DNA: TGTGCCTGGAGTAGGGACACCGAAGCTTTCTTT. As protein: CAWSRDTEAFF.

The chain links TRBV18 to TRBJ2-1; TRBD1 aligns across 11 bases. The CDR3 is 15 amino acids. V was pared by 0 bases and J by 8 bases, with 3 bases of the junction left unmatched. Germline values: CDR1 KGHSH, CDR2 LQKENI. DNA of the CDR3: TGTGCCAGCTCACCACCGGGACAGGGGGGACATGAGCAGTTCTTC. Amino acids: CASSPPGQGGHEQFF.

The chain combines TRBV19 with TRBJ1-3; no firm D call. The CDR3 has 16 residues. Trimming removed 5 bases at V and 0 bases at J, with 14 bases between. CDR1 LNHDA and CDR2 SQIVND come from the germline V gene (reference sequence). The CDR3 DNA reads TGTGCCAGTAGTGCACCGGGAGGGCCCTCTGGAAACACCATATATTTT. It codes for CASSAPGGPSGNTIYF.

V gene TRBV4-2 combines with J gene TRBJ2-7; D perhaps matches TRBD2 (5 bases). Trimming took 0 bases from V and 2 from J, leaving 14 bases between them. The CDR3 length is 16 residues. Germline values: CDR1 LGHNA, CDR2 YNFKEQ. The CDR3 loop is CASSQDLGSTPYEQYF. The CDR3 DNA sequence: TGTGCCAGCAGCCAAGATCTAGGGAGCACCCCCTACGAGCAGTACTTC.

V is TRBV11-3 and J is TRBJ2-1; 7 bases agree with TRBD2. The trim removed 0 bases at V and 5 bases at J, leaving 13 bases unmatched. The germline V gene encodes CDR1 SGHNT and CDR2 YENEEA. The CDR3 is made up of 18 amino acids. CDR3 region: CASSLETPRGLSDNEQFF. The CDR3 nucleotides are TGTGCCAGCAGCTTAGAGACTCCAAGGGGACTATCCGACAATGAGCAGTTCTTC.

The V call is TRBV2, the J call TRBJ2-5; a weak D match, TRBD2 (5 bases). TRBJ2-7 matches the DNA end more closely, so the J call is doubtful. Germline CDR1 is SNHLY and CDR2 is FYNNEI. The CDR3 consists of 14 residues. The CDR3 nucleotides read TGTGCCAGCGGGCGGGCCCTCTTCTCCTACGAGCAGTACTTC. It is translated as CASGRALFSYEQYF.

The chain joins TRBV5-1 to TRBJ2-1, with 12 bases identical to TRBD1. Germline CDR1 is SGHRS and CDR2 is YFSETQ. This CDR3 region has 16 residues. V was pared by 4 bases and J by 7 bases, with 9 bases of the junction left unmatched. The CDR3 spells CASSKGPGQGANEQFF. The CDR3 region has the DNA TGCGCCAGCAGCAAGGGCCCGGGACAGGGGGCGAATGAGCAGTTCTTC.

In DNA form, the CDR3 reads TGTGCCTGGAACGCAGGTCACTATGGCTACACCTTC. Its protein is CAWNAGHYGYTF. V is TRBV30 and J is TRBJ1-2; no firm D call. The germline CDR1 and CDR2 sequences are GTSNPN and SVGIG (reference sequence). V dropped 4 bases and J dropped 3 bases, with 9 bases sitting between them. The CDR3 is 12 amino acids.

DNA of the CDR3: TGTGCCAGCAGTGAAGGCGTAGTCTGGTACTTC. Protein sequence: CASSEGVVWYF. The chain carries TRBV6-1 and TRBJ2-7; D remains unclear. Germline V gene sequence: CDR1 MNHNS, CDR2 SASEGT. Trimming stripped 1 base from V and 12 bases from J, with 10 bases between. CDR3 length: 11 residues.

The sample holds a few counts of this clone. The CDR3 reads CASSLDGPRRETQYF. CDR3 nucleotide sequence: TGCGCCAGCAGCTTGGATGGGCCAAGGAGGGAGACCCAGTACTTC. This chain joins TRBV5-1 and TRBJ2-5, with a possible D match to TRBD2 (5 bases). V lost 0 bases to trimming and J lost 5 bases, with 14 bases between them. Germline assignment: CDR1 SGHRS and CDR2 YFSETQ. The CDR3 is made up of 15 amino acids. Together with reference TRBV5-1 and TRBJ2-5, the CDR3 gives the full variable domain: KAGVTQTPRYLIKTRGQQVTLSCSPISGHRSVSWYQQTPGQGLQFLFEYFSETQRNKGNFPGRFSGRQFSNSRSEMNVSTLELGDSALYLCASSLDGPRRETQYFGPGTRLLVL.

The J gene is TRBJ2-7, the V gene TRBV6-5; a weak D match, TRBD1 (6 bases). CDR1 and CDR2 from the germline V gene are MNHEY and SVGAGI. This CDR3 has 13 amino acids. V shed 7 bases and J shed 5 bases, with 15 bases lying between them. The CDR3: CASTRTGLHEQYF. DNA for the CDR3: TGTGCCAGCACGCGTACAGGGTTGCACGAGCAGTACTTC.

This clone was seen more than once but under ten times. The V and J genes are TRBV19 and TRBJ1-5; 7 bases are shared with TRBD1. Germline trimming cut 4 bases from V and 6 bases from J; bases unmatched to any gene: 9. Germline-derived CDR1 and CDR2 are LNHDA and SQIVND (reference sequence). The CDR3 is 15 amino acids. CDR3 coding DNA: TGTGCCAGTAGTACCGACAGGGACCGTCGTCAGCCCCAGCATTTT. It is translated as CASSTDRDRRQPQHF.

This clone was counted a few times. V is TRBV5-1 and J is TRBJ2-7, with 9 bases aligning to TRBD2. Germline-derived CDR1 and CDR2 are SGHRS and YFSETQ. The CDR3 runs to 18 residues. V gave up 0 bases and J gave up 2 bases; unmatched junction bases: 12. CDR3: CASSLAGSSGILTYEQYF. The CDR3 coding sequence is TGCGCCAGCAGCTTGGCAGGGTCTAGCGGGATCCTTACCTACGAGCAGTACTTC.

V usage is TRBV21-1 and J usage is TRBJ2-2; the DNA was not compared with TRBD1, the D call given in the table. TRBV21-1 is a recognized pseudogene. This CDR3 contains 16 residues. Here the CDR3 DNA reads TGTGCCAGCAGCTCCCCAAGGACACCGAACACCGGGGAGCTGTTTTTT. Amino acid sequence: CASSSPRTPNTGELFF.

The sample holds a few counts of this clone. The chain links TRBV7-9 to TRBJ1-6; D not resolved. This CDR3 has 14 amino acids. V was shortened by 3 bases and J by 4 bases, with 7 bases between the two germline ends. CDR1 is SEHNR, CDR2 FQNEAQ, per germline (reference sequence). The CDR3 sequence: CASSFSLYNSPLHF. Written as DNA, the CDR3 is TGTGCCAGCAGCTTTTCCCTGTATAATTCACCCCTCCACTTT.

There are a few counts of this clone. V gene TRBV28 combines with J gene TRBJ1-2; TRBD1 matches 8 bases. The CDR3 contains 15 residues. V lost 7 bases to trimming and J lost 6 bases; unmatched junction nucleotides: 13. The V gene's germline CDR1 is MDHEN and CDR2 SYDVKM. This CDR3 reads CASTTPRDRRDGYTF. The CDR3 DNA reads TGTGCCAGCACCACCCCCCGGGACAGGAGGGATGGCTACACCTTC.

The V and J genes are TRBV30 and TRBJ1-1, with D perhaps matching TRBD1 (5 bases). Germline V gives CDR1 GTSNPN, CDR2 SVGIG (reference sequence). V was trimmed by 0 bases and J by 4 bases, leaving 15 bases between them. The CDR3 sequence is 15 residues long. In DNA form, the CDR3 reads TGTGCCTGGAGTGTACGGCGGGGGATGTCCACTGAAGCTTTCTTT. Protein: CAWSVRRGMSTEAFF.

This clone was seen a handful of times. The genes are TRBV27 and TRBJ2-1; TRBD1 matches 7 bases. Germline V lookup: CDR1 MNHEY, CDR2 SMNVEV (reference sequence). The CDR3 spans 17 residues. V lost 4 bases to trimming and J lost 4 bases; unmatched junction nucleotides: 13. Written as DNA, the CDR3 is TGTGCCAGCAGTTCCCGCCTGGACAGGCGAACTTACAATGAGCAGTTCTTC. Its protein product is CASSSRLDRRTYNEQFF.

The rearrangement uses TRBV2 and TRBJ1-1; 8 nucleotides agree with TRBD1. CDR3 size: 12 residues. Germline CDR1 reads SNHLY; CDR2 reads FYNNEI. Trimming at V came to 4 bases and at J to 6 bases, leaving 1 base not matched to a gene. Written as DNA, the CDR3 is TGTGCCAGCAGTGGGACAGGGCCTGAAGCTTTCTTT. It codes for CASSGTGPEAFF.

This clone was observed a few times. The chain is built from TRBV29-1 and TRBJ2-1; TRBD2 matches 11 bases. The CDR3 has 16 amino acids. CDR1 is SQVTM, CDR2 ANQGSEA, per germline. J gave up 2 bases and V 3 bases, and 6 bases lay outside the gene matches. CDR3 nucleotide sequence: TGCAGCGTTGAGGTAGCGGGAGGGTTTACCTACAATGAGCAGTTCTTC. It is translated as CSVEVAGGFTYNEQFF.